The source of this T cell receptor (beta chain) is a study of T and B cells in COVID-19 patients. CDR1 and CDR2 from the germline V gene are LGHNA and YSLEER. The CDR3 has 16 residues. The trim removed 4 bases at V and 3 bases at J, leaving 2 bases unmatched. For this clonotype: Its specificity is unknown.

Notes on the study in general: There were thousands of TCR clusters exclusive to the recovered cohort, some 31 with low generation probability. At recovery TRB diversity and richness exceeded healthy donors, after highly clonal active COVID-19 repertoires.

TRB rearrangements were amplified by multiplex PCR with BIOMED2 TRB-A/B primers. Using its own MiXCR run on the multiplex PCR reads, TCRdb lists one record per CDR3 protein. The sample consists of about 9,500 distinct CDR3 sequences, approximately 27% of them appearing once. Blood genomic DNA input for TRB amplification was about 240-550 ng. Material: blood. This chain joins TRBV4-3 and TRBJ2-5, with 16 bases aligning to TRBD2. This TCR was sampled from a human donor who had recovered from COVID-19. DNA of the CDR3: TGCGCCAGCAGCCGAGGGACTAGCGGGGGGGAAGAGACCCAGTACTTC. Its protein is CASSRGTSGGEETQYF.